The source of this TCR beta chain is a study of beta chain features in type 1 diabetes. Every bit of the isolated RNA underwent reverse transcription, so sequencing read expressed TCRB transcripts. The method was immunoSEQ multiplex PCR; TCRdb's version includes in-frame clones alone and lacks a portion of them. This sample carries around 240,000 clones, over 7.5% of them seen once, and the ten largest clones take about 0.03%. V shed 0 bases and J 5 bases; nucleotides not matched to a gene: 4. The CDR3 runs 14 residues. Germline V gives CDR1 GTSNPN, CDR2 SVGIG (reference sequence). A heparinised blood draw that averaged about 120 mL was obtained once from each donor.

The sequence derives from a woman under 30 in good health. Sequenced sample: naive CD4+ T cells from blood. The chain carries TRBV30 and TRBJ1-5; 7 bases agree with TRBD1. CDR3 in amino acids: CAWSVGTDHQPQHF. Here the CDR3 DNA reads TGTGCCTGGAGTGTAGGGACAGACCATCAGCCCCAGCATTTT.